A single sample gave rise to the 7 T cell receptor beta chains below, sequenced in a study of shared clonotypes between healthy human individuals (dated by TCRdb to 2018 to 2020). Receptor amplification or capture employed the immunoSEQ multiplex PCR assay. The clones in this table, taken by TCRdb from immuneACCESS, are in-frame only. Not every clone is retained; where verified, under half of the shortfall comes from an unresolved V gene, and the cause of the rest is unknown. Present in this sample are about 2.4 million clones, over 85% of which were seen just once. The ten largest clones take up about 0.34% of the sample. Sequencing was done on a sample of naive CD4+ T cells from PBMCs. The intended sense of this specimen's cell subset or site label: CD45RA+ positively selected. Receptor source: a man younger than 35 in good health. Some clones in this sample may be carry-over from other donors' samples.

This clone was counted once. The chain has TRBV5-1 and TRBJ1-6, with D maybe TRBD1 (6 bases). V was trimmed by 4 bases and J by 9 bases, leaving 17 bases between them. CDR1 is SGHRS and CDR2 is YFSETQ in the germline V gene. There are 15 residues in the CDR3. This chain's CDR3 is CASSELGGEGSPLHF. DNA for the CDR3: TGCGCCAGCAGCGAACTCGGGGGCGAAGGTTCACCCCTCCACTTT. Together with reference TRBV5-1 and TRBJ1-6, the CDR3 gives the full variable domain: KAGVTQTPRYLIKTRGQQVTLSCSPISGHRSVSWYQQTPGQGLQFLFEYFSETQRNKGNFPGRFSGRQFSNSRSEMNVSTLELGDSALYLCASSELGGEGSPLHFGNGTRLTVT.

This chain uses TRBV28 with TRBJ1-2; a possible D gene is TRBD1 (6 bases). Germline lookup yields CDR1 MDHEN and CDR2 SYDVKM. The V end lost 6 bases, the J end lost 4 bases, and 15 bases lay between the germline ends. The CDR3 is 14 residues long. This chain's CDR3 is CASRRDTQAYGYTF. The CDR3 DNA is TGTGCCAGCAGACGGGACACCCAAGCCTATGGCTACACCTTC.

CDR3 sequence (DNA): TGTGCCAGCAGTTTGGTCGGGACTACCTACAATGAGCAGTTCTTC. It yields the protein CASSLVGTTYNEQFF. The J gene is TRBJ2-1, the V gene TRBV28, with TRBD2 identical over 7 bases. Germline-derived CDR1 and CDR2 are MDHEN and SYDVKM. The trim removed 3 bases at V and 2 bases at J, leaving 4 bases unmatched. The CDR3 covers 15 residues.

The J gene is TRBJ2-2, the V gene TRBV29-1; no clear D gene. CDR1 and CDR2 from the germline V gene are SQVTM and ANQGSEA. V was pared by 4 bases and J by 5 bases, with 17 bases between. CDR3 length equals 15 residues. Here the CDR3 reads CSVVGLVGATGELFF. The CDR3 DNA follows: TGCAGCGTTGTAGGGCTAGTTGGCGCGACCGGGGAGCTGTTTTTT.

The chain combines TRBV6-1 with TRBJ2-5; possible D gene TRBD1, 6 bases. The CDR3 consists of 14 residues. The germline V and J ends were trimmed by 1 base and 5 bases, with 11 bases remaining between them. The germline CDR1 and CDR2 sequences are MNHNS and SASEGT. The CDR3 DNA sequence: TGTGCCAGCAGTGAAGTGGGACACCGTGAGACCCAGTACTTC. Translation gives CASSEVGHRETQYF.

The rearrangement uses TRBV7-8 and TRBJ2-7; D not certain. The length of the CDR3 is 11 residues. Trimming cost V 3 bases and J 2 bases, with 2 bases left between them. The germline V gene has CDR1 SGHVS and CDR2 FQNEAQ. The CDR3 region has the DNA TGTGCCAGCAGCTTGACCTACGAGCAGTACTTC. This gives the protein CASSLTYEQYF. Variable domain in full (rest from reference TRBV7-8 and TRBJ2-7): GAGVSQSPRYKVAKRGQDVALRCDPISGHVSLFWYQQALGQGPEFLTYFQNEAQLDKSGLPSDRFFAERPEGSVSTLKIQRTQQEDSAVYLCASSLTYEQYFGPGTRLTVT.

As to this clone: In the same sample, other DNA sequences code for this CDR3. The chain is built from TRBV18 and TRBJ2-5, with D hard to call. Germline V gene sequence: CDR1 KGHSH, CDR2 LQKENI. V shed 3 bases and J shed 3 bases, with 8 bases lying between them. The CDR3 is 13 residues long. The CDR3 spells CASSPGREETQYF. In DNA, the CDR3 is TGTGCCAGCTCACCGGGTAGGGAAGAGACCCAGTACTTC.